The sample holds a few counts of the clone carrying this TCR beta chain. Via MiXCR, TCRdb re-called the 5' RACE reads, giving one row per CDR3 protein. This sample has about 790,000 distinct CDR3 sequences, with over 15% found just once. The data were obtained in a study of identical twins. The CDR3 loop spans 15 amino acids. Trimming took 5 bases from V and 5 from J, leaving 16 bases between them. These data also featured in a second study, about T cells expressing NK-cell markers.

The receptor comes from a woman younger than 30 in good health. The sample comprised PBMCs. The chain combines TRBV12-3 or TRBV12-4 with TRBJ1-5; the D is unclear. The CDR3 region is CASSLGPDIYQPQHF. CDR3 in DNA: TGTGCCAGCAGTCTCGGGCCAGATATTTATCAGCCCCAGCATTTT.